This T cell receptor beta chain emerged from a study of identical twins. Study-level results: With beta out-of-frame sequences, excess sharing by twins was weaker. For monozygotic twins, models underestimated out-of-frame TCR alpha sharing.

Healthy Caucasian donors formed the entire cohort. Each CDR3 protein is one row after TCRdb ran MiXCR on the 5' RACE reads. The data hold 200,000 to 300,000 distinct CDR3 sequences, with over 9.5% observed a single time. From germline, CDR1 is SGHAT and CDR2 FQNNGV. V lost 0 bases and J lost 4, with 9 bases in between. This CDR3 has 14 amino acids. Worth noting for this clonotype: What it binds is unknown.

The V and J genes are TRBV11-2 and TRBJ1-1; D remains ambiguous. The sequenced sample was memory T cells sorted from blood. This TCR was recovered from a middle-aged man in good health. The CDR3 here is CASSLEPLGTEAFF. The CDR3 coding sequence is TGTGCCAGCAGCTTAGAGCCCCTTGGCACTGAAGCTTTCTTT.